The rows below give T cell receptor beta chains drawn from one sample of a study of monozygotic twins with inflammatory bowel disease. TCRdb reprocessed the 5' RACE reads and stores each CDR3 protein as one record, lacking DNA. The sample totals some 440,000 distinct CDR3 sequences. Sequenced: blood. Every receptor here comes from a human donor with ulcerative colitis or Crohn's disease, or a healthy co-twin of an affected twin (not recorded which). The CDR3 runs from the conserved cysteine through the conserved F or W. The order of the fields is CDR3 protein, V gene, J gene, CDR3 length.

cdr3_aa: CASSIGQGWGANEKLFF
v_call: TRBV9
j_call: TRBJ1-4
cdr3_length: 17

cdr3_aa: CSAGDRRALTEAFF
v_call: TRBV20-1
j_call: TRBJ1-1
cdr3_length: 14

cdr3_aa: CASRGISSGSEQYF
v_call: TRBV19
j_call: TRBJ2-7
cdr3_length: 14

cdr3_aa: CASSPRSSGFYNEQFF
v_call: TRBV11-1
j_call: TRBJ2-1
cdr3_length: 16

cdr3_aa: CSSSLLMETQYF
v_call: TRBV5-1
j_call: TRBJ2-5
cdr3_length: 12

cdr3_aa: CSARAGGARADTQYF
v_call: TRBV20-1
j_call: TRBJ2-3
cdr3_length: 15

cdr3_aa: CASTAGNRNQPQHF
v_call: TRBV19
j_call: TRBJ1-5
cdr3_length: 14

cdr3_aa: CATIAGTSGTDTQYF
v_call: TRBV27
j_call: TRBJ2-3
cdr3_length: 15

cdr3_aa: CASSAQEEQFF
v_call: TRBV9
j_call: TRBJ2-1
cdr3_length: 11

cdr3_aa: CASQGNGEQFF
v_call: TRBV19
j_call: TRBJ2-1
cdr3_length: 11

cdr3_aa: CASSQDTDRADLRGETQYF
v_call: TRBV4-1
j_call: TRBJ2-5
cdr3_length: 19

cdr3_aa: CASSQTAGTYNEQFF
v_call: TRBV11-3
j_call: TRBJ2-1
cdr3_length: 15

cdr3_aa: CASSPVGHYGYTF
v_call: TRBV7-9
j_call: TRBJ1-2
cdr3_length: 13

cdr3_aa: CASSSLRDGQETQYF
v_call: TRBV7-6
j_call: TRBJ2-5
cdr3_length: 15

cdr3_aa: CASTLEGTGGGETQYF
v_call: TRBV5-8
j_call: TRBJ2-5
cdr3_length: 16

cdr3_aa: CASSWDRGHNEQFF
v_call: TRBV12-3/TRBV12-4
j_call: TRBJ2-1
cdr3_length: 14

cdr3_aa: CASSFWGENTGELFF
v_call: TRBV5-1
j_call: TRBJ2-2
cdr3_length: 15

cdr3_aa: CASSLDTWNTEAFF
v_call: TRBV5-1
j_call: TRBJ1-1
cdr3_length: 14

cdr3_aa: CASRRRTNTGELFF
v_call: TRBV9
j_call: TRBJ2-2
cdr3_length: 14

cdr3_aa: CACPNQANTEAFF
v_call: TRBV30
j_call: TRBJ1-1
cdr3_length: 13

cdr3_aa: CASSLARSNNEQFF
v_call: TRBV7-6
j_call: TRBJ2-1
cdr3_length: 14

cdr3_aa: CASSSLSGGMAEQFF
v_call: TRBV5-1
j_call: TRBJ2-1
cdr3_length: 15

cdr3_aa: CASSPRGAWDQPQHF
v_call: TRBV7-2
j_call: TRBJ1-5
cdr3_length: 15

cdr3_aa: CASSQAAGLRYGYTF
v_call: TRBV4-1
j_call: TRBJ1-2
cdr3_length: 15

cdr3_aa: CASGPGHEFRAQYF
v_call: TRBV6-1
j_call: TRBJ2-5
cdr3_length: 14

cdr3_aa: CASGKRGISSYNEQFF
v_call: TRBV6-1
j_call: TRBJ2-1
cdr3_length: 16

cdr3_aa: CASSSTSGYGGQYF
v_call: TRBV7-2
j_call: TRBJ2-3
cdr3_length: 14

cdr3_aa: CASSLLLASVEEQYF
v_call: TRBV5-1
j_call: TRBJ2-7
cdr3_length: 15

cdr3_aa: CASSISGGPPTQYF
v_call: TRBV6-2/TRBV6-3
j_call: TRBJ2-5
cdr3_length: 14

cdr3_aa: CASERGQNVLAKNIQYF
v_call: TRBV11-2
j_call: TRBJ2-4
cdr3_length: 17

cdr3_aa: CASSMTSSYNEQFF
v_call: TRBV5-1
j_call: TRBJ2-1
cdr3_length: 14

cdr3_aa: CASSLWQGADTGELFF
v_call: TRBV5-1
j_call: TRBJ2-2
cdr3_length: 16

cdr3_aa: CAIRDQRPVLGRDTGELFF
v_call: TRBV10-3
j_call: TRBJ2-2
cdr3_length: 19

cdr3_aa: CASSRDRGLGTEAFF
v_call: TRBV7-9
j_call: TRBJ1-1
cdr3_length: 15

cdr3_aa: CASRGPFTTGELFF
v_call: TRBV19
j_call: TRBJ2-2
cdr3_length: 14

cdr3_aa: CASSASTDTQYF
v_call: TRBV9
j_call: TRBJ2-3
cdr3_length: 12

cdr3_aa: CASSPGQGAGNIQYF
v_call: TRBV12-3/TRBV12-4
j_call: TRBJ2-4
cdr3_length: 15

cdr3_aa: CASSQGETEQYF
v_call: TRBV4-2
j_call: TRBJ2-7
cdr3_length: 12

cdr3_aa: CASSPQAGAIENEQFF
v_call: TRBV5-1
j_call: TRBJ2-1
cdr3_length: 16

cdr3_aa: CASTTYGDEQYF
v_call: TRBV5-4
j_call: TRBJ2-7
cdr3_length: 12

cdr3_aa: CASSLEGTGEDTQYF
v_call: TRBV13
j_call: TRBJ2-3
cdr3_length: 15

cdr3_aa: CASSLQMDSYNSPLHF
v_call: TRBV19
j_call: TRBJ1-6
cdr3_length: 16

cdr3_aa: CASSGSSYEQYF
v_call: TRBV18
j_call: TRBJ2-7
cdr3_length: 12

cdr3_aa: CASSHPGEGYGYTF
v_call: TRBV5-5
j_call: TRBJ1-2
cdr3_length: 14

cdr3_aa: CASSPPWRSDEQFF
v_call: TRBV18
j_call: TRBJ2-1
cdr3_length: 14

cdr3_aa: CSVVEGPSGYEQYF
v_call: TRBV29-1
j_call: TRBJ2-7
cdr3_length: 14

cdr3_aa: CASSRGQDYEQYF
v_call: TRBV3-1
j_call: TRBJ2-7
cdr3_length: 13

cdr3_aa: CASSLRTGTSYNEQFF
v_call: TRBV5-6
j_call: TRBJ2-1
cdr3_length: 16

cdr3_aa: CSARQGHTEAFF
v_call: TRBV20-1
j_call: TRBJ1-1
cdr3_length: 12

cdr3_aa: CATGEGNEQFF
v_call: TRBV24-1
j_call: TRBJ2-1
cdr3_length: 11

cdr3_aa: CASSLMTGSLGGTQYF
v_call: TRBV7-2
j_call: TRBJ2-5
cdr3_length: 16

cdr3_aa: CASRRENTEAFF
v_call: TRBV6-2/TRBV6-3
j_call: TRBJ1-1
cdr3_length: 12

cdr3_aa: CASNRQGTYEQYF
v_call: TRBV6-5
j_call: TRBJ2-7
cdr3_length: 13

cdr3_aa: CSVEDQATYNEQFF
v_call: TRBV29-1
j_call: TRBJ2-1
cdr3_length: 14

cdr3_aa: CASSLAAGLAGGYQETQYF
v_call: TRBV5-1
j_call: TRBJ2-5
cdr3_length: 19

cdr3_aa: CASSSTSGGPPGELFF
v_call: TRBV9
j_call: TRBJ2-2
cdr3_length: 16

cdr3_aa: CASMEAGGNEQYF
v_call: TRBV7-9
j_call: TRBJ2-7
cdr3_length: 13

cdr3_aa: CAISRQGTTGELFF
v_call: TRBV10-3
j_call: TRBJ2-2
cdr3_length: 14

cdr3_aa: CASRTSGQGLSEAFF
v_call: TRBV19
j_call: TRBJ1-1
cdr3_length: 15

cdr3_aa: CASVSGTENEKLFF
v_call: TRBV28
j_call: TRBJ1-4
cdr3_length: 14